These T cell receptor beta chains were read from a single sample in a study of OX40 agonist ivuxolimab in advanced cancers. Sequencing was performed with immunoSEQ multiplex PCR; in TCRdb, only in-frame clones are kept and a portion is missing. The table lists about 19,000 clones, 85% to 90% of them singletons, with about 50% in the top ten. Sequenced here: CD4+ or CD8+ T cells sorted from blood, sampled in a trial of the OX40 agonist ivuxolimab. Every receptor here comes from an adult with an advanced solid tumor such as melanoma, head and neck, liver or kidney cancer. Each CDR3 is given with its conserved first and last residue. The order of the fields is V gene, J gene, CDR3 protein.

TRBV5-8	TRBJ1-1	CASSKRTNTEAFF
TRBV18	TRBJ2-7	CASSPDSSYEQYF
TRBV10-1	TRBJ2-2	CASGHRGPAGELFF
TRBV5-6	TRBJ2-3	CASTSSDHGADTQYF
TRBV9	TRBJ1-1	CASSLSPLDTEAFF
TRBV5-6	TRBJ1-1	CASSWGPGGSAEAFF
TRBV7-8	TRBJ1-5	CASSLYGTGALTNQPQHF
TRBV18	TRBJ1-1	CASSPSTPEAFF
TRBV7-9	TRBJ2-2	CASSLGWGLDTGELFF
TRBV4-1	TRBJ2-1	CASSQPHRGNYNEQFF
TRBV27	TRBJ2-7	CASVGRAYEQYF
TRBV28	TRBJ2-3	CASRNREAGTDTQYF
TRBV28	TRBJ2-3	CASRTLAGGEADTQYF
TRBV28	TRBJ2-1	CASSRPGVLGEQFF
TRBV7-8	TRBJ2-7	CASTRGGASYEQYF
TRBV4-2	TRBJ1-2	CASSQENGQPLGNYGYTF
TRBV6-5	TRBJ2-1	CASSGVGNSYNEQFF
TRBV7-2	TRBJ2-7	CASSLVGTGVDYEQYF